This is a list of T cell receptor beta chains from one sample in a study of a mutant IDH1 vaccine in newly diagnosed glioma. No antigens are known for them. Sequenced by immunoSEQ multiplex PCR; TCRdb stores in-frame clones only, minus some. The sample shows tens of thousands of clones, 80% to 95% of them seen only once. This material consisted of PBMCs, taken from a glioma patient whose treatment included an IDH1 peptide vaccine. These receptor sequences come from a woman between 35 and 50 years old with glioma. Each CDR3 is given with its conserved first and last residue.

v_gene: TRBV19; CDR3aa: CATTDRGNQPQHF
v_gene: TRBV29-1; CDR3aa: CSVIPQGRGNEQYF
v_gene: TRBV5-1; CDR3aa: CASSLGGGMSYNEQFF
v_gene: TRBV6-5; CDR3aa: CASSRQGEAFF
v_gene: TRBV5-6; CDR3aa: CASSLARVWNYGYTF
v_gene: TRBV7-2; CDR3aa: CASSLALRVYEQYF
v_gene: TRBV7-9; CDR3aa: CASSSGGEAFF
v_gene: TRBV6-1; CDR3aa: CASSEGGTFNQPQHF
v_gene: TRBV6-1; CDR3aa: CASSDRRGYTF
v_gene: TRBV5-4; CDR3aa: CASSLVRGGGGDTQYF
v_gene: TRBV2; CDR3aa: CASSERGQVGNIQYF
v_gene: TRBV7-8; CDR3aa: CASGRPPGTNTEAFF
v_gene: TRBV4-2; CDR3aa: CASSQSAIYRDRYF
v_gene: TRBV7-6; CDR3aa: CASSISGTGSEAFF
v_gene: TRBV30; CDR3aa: CAWSVQLLGPATQYF
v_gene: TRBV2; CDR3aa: CASSEGGQGTFYEQYF
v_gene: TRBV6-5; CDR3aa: CASSSGFSGGNTIYF
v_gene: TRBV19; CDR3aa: CASSPTTSLLTYEQYF
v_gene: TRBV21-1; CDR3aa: CASILRDRDPTGELFF
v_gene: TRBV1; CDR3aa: CTSSQVGSASNQPQHF
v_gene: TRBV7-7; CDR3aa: CASSLLPAARGNTGELFF
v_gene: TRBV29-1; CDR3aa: CSVADTGHRGEQFF